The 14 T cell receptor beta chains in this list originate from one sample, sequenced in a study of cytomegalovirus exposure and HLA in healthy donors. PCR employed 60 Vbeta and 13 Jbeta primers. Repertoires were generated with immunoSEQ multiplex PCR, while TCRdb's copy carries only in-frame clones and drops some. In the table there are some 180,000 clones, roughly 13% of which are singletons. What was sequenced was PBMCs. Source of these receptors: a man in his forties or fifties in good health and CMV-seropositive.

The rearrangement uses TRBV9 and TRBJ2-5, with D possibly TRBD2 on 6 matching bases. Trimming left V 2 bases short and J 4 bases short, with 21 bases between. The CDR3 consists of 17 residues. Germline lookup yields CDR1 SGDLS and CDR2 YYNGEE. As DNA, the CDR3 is TGTGCCAGCAGCGTCGGTGGAGCGGGCCTATCGGGAGAGACCCAGTACTTC. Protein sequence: CASSVGGAGLSGETQYF.

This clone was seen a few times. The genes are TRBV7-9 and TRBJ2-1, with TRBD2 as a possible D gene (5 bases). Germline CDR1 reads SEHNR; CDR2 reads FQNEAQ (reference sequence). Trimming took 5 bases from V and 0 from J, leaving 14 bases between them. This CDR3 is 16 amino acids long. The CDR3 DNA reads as TGTGCCAGCAGCCCCACGGGGATTCGCTCCTACAATGAGCAGTTCTTC. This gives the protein CASSPTGIRSYNEQFF.

DNA of the CDR3: TGTGCCAGTAGCTGGGAGGGGACTAACGGTGAAGCTTTCTTT. The encoded protein is CASSWEGTNGEAFF. The chain recombines TRBV19 with TRBJ1-1, with D possibly TRBD1 on 5 matching bases. Germline V lookup: CDR1 LNHDA, CDR2 SQIVND (reference sequence). Trimming removed 6 bases at V and 7 bases at J, with 18 bases between. The CDR3 is 14 residues long.

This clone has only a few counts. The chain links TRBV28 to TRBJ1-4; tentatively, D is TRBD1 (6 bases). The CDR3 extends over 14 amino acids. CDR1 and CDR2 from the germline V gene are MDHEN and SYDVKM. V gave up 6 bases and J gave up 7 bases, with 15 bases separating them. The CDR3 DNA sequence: TGTGCCAGCAGCCCACCCACCAGGGGTGAAAAACTGTTTTTT. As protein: CASSPPTRGEKLFF.

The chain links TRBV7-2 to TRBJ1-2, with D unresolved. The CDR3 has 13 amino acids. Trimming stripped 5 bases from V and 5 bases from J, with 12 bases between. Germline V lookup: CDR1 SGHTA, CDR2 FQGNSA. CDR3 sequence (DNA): TGTGCCAGCAGCCAAGGGAGGAGGTATGGCTACACCTTC. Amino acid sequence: CASSQGRRYGYTF. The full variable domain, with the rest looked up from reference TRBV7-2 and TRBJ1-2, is GAGVSQSPSNKVTEKGKDVELRCDPISGHTALYWYRQSLGQGLEFLIYFQGNSAPDKSGLPSDRFSAERTGGSVSTLTIQRTQQEDSAVYLCASSQGRRYGYTFGSGTRLTVV.

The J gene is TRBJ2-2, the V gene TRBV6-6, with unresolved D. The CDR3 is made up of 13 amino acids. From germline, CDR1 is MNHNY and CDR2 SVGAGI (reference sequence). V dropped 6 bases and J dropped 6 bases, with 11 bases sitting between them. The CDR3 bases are TGTGCCAGCAGCAGTCGGGTACCCGGGGAGCTGTTTTTT. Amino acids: CASSSRVPGELFF.

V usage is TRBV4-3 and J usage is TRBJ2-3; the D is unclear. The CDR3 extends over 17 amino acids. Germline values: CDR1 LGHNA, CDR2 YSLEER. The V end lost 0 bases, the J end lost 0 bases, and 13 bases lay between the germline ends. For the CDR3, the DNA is TGCGCCAGCAGCCAAGATTGGCCGGCGGTTAGCACAGATACGCAGTATTTT. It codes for CASSQDWPAVSTDTQYF.

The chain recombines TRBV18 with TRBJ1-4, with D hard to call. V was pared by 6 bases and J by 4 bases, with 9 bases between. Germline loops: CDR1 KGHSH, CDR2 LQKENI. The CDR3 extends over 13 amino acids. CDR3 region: CASSPGFNEKLFF. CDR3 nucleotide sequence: TGTGCCAGCTCCCCGGGATTTAATGAAAAACTGTTTTTT.

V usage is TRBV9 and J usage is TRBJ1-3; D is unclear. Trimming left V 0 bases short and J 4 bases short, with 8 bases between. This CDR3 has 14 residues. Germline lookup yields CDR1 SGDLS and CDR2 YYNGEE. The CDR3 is CASSVEAAGNTIYF. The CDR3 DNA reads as TGTGCCAGCAGCGTAGAAGCCGCCGGAAACACCATATATTTT.

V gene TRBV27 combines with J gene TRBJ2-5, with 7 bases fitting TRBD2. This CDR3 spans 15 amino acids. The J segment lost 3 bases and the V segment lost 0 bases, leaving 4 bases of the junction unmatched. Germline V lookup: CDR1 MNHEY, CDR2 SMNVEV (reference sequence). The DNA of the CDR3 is TGTGCCAGCAGTTTATCCTGGGGGGGAGAAGAGACCCAGTACTTC. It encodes CASSLSWGGEETQYF.

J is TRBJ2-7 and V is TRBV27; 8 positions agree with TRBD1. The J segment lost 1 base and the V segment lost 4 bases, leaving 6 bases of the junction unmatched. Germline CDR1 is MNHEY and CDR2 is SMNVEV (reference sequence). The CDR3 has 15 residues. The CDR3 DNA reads TGTGCCAGCAGTTCGTGGACAGGGAAGTCCTACGAGCAGTACTTC. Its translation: CASSSWTGKSYEQYF.

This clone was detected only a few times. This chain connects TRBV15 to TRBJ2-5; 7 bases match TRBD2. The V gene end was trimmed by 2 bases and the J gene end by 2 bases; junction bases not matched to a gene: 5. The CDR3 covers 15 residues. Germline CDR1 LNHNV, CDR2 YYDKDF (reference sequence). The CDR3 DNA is TGTGCCACCAGCAGATCTGGGGGGGGTCAAGAGACCCAGTACTTC. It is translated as CATSRSGGGQETQYF.

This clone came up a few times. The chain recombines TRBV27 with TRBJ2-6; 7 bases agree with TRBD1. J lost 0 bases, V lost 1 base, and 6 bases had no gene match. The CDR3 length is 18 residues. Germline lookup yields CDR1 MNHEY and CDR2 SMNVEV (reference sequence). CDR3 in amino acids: CASSLWGSGGSGANVLTF. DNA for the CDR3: TGTGCCAGCAGTTTATGGGGTTCAGGGGGCTCTGGGGCCAACGTCCTGACTTTC.

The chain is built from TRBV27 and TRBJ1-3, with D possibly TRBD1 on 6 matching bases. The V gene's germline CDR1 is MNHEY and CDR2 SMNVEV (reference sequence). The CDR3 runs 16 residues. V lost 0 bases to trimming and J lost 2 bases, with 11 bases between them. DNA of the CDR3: TGTGCCAGCAGTTTATCAGGGGGTAGTCCTGGAAACACCATATATTTT. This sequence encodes CASSLSGGSPGNTIYF.